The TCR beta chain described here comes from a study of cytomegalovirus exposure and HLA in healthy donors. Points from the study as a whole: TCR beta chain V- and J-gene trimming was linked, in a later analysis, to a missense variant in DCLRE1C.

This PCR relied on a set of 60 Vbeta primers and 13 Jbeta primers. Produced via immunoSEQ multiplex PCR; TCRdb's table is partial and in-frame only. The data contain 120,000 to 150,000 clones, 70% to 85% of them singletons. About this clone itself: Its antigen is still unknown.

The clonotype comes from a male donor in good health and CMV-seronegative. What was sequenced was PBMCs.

The CDR3 spells CASSLLGGVYQPQHF. The CDR3 DNA reads as TGTGCCAGCAGCTTATTAGGGGGGGTCTATCAGCCCCAGCATTTT. This rearrangement joins TRBV7-8 to TRBJ1-5; tentatively, D is TRBD1 (6 bases). Trimming removed 2 bases at V and 5 bases at J, with 13 bases between. This CDR3 is 15 amino acids long. Germline V gene sequence: CDR1 SGHVS, CDR2 FQNEAQ.